One sample yielded the 31 T cell receptor beta chains listed below, sequenced in a study of cytomegalovirus exposure and HLA in healthy donors. The PCR contained 60 Vbeta and 13 Jbeta primers. Assay: immunoSEQ multiplex PCR; the TCRdb copy retains only in-frame clones and omits some. The profile covers fewer than 200,000 clones, with roughly four fifths appearing a single time and around 2.4% taken by the ten largest. Sample: PBMCs. The receptor source for this set is a female donor in good health and CMV-seronegative.

V gene TRBV27 combines with J gene TRBJ2-7; 9 bases map to TRBD1. Trimming took 7 bases from V and 5 from J; bases not matched to a gene: 9. Germline V gives CDR1 MNHEY, CDR2 SMNVEV (reference sequence). This CDR3 comprises 14 residues. The DNA of the CDR3 is TGTGCCAGCACCCAGACAGGGGGGGCCCACGAGCAGTACTTC. This translates into CASTQTGGAHEQYF.

The J gene is TRBJ2-7, the V gene TRBV5-1, with D tentatively TRBD1 (6 bases). V shed 0 bases and J shed 5 bases, with 12 bases lying between them. This CDR3 region has 14 residues. CDR1 is SGHRS and CDR2 is YFSETQ in the germline V gene. In DNA, the CDR3 is TGCGCCAGCAGCTTGGACAAGGGGGTTGACGAGCAGTACTTC. Amino acids: CASSLDKGVDEQYF.

The J gene is TRBJ2-5, the V gene TRBV7-9; tentatively, D is TRBD2 (7 bases). The germline CDR1 and CDR2 sequences are SEHNR and FQNEAQ (reference sequence). Trimming cost V 4 bases and J 2 bases, with 17 bases left between them. This CDR3 has 16 residues. The CDR3 is CASSSPRGLRQETQYF. The CDR3 DNA sequence: TGTGCCAGCAGCTCCCCCAGGGGACTAAGGCAAGAGACCCAGTACTTC. The entire variable domain, with the rest obtained from reference TRBV7-9 and TRBJ2-5, is as follows: DTGVSQNPRHKITKRGQNVTFRCDPISEHNRLYWYRQTLGQGPEFLTYFQNEAQLEKSRLLSDRFSAERPKGSFSTLEIQRTEQGDSAMYLCASSSPRGLRQETQYFGPGTRLLVL.

This chain connects TRBV2 to TRBJ2-3; no firm D call. Germline assignment: CDR1 SNHLY and CDR2 FYNNEI. Deletions cut 6 bases from V and 6 bases from J, with 7 bases between. This CDR3 has 11 amino acids. CDR3 amino acids: CASSPLDTQYF. The DNA for the CDR3 is TGTGCCAGCAGCCCACTGGATACGCAGTATTTT. The whole variable domain, filled in from reference TRBV2 and TRBJ2-3, reads EPEVTQTPSHQVTQMGQEVILRCVPISNHLYFYWYRQILGQKVEFLVSFYNNEISEKSEIFDDQFSVERPDGSNFTLKIRSTKLEDSAMYFCASSPLDTQYFGPGTRLTVL.

J is TRBJ2-1 and V is TRBV28; D is possibly TRBD1 (6 bases). V dropped 3 bases and J dropped 1 base, with 10 bases sitting between them. The CDR3 is 15 residues long. Per the germline V gene, CDR1 is MDHEN and CDR2 is SYDVKM. The chain's CDR3 is CASSFSQGSYNEQFF. CDR3 in DNA: TGTGCCAGCAGTTTCTCACAGGGTTCCTACAATGAGCAGTTCTTC. The variable domain in full, completed from reference TRBV28 and TRBJ2-1, reads DVKVTQSSRYLVKRTGEKVFLECVQDMDHENMFWYRQDPGLGLRLIYFSYDVKMKEKGDIPEGYSVSREKKERFSLILESASTNQTSMYLCASSFSQGSYNEQFFGPGTRLTVL.

The chain carries TRBV29-1 and TRBJ2-5, with TRBD2 as a possible D gene (6 bases). This CDR3 spans 15 amino acids. Germline V gene sequence: CDR1 SQVTM, CDR2 ANQGSEA. V shed 6 bases and J shed 5 bases, with 22 bases lying between them. DNA of the CDR3: TGCAGCGTCACCACGGGGACTGGATTGGGGGAGACCCAGTACTTC. Amino acid sequence: CSVTTGTGLGETQYF.

This chain joins TRBV5-1 and TRBJ2-3; no definite D call. Germline V lookup: CDR1 SGHRS, CDR2 YFSETQ. CDR3 length: 14 amino acids. V lost 0 bases and J 5 bases, leaving 10 bases between the germline ends. CDR3 in DNA: TGCGCCAGCAGCTTGGGGGTAGCACAAGATACGCAGTATTTT. It is translated as CASSLGVAQDTQYF.

This chain joins TRBV15 and TRBJ2-1; a possible D gene is TRBD2 (6 bases). This CDR3 is 16 amino acids long. Germline-derived CDR1 and CDR2 are LNHNV and YYDKDF (reference sequence). V lost 5 bases and J 2 bases, leaving 16 bases between the germline ends. The CDR3 DNA reads TGTGCCACCAGCCGACCGCTAGCGAGAACCTACAATGAGCAGTTCTTC. Translation gives CATSRPLARTYNEQFF.

J is TRBJ2-7 and V is TRBV5-1; 9 bases map to TRBD1. This CDR3 is built from 16 residues. Germline V gene lookup returns CDR1 SGHRS and CDR2 YFSETQ. The V and J ends lost 4 bases and 2 bases, in that order; junction bases with no gene match: 10. CDR3 DNA: TGCGCCAGCAGCCCTTTTCCGGGACAGGGAGCCTACGAGCAGTACTTC. Its protein product is CASSPFPGQGAYEQYF.

J is TRBJ1-1 and V is TRBV19, with 9 nucleotides matching TRBD1. The germline V gene has CDR1 LNHDA and CDR2 SQIVND (reference sequence). V lost 5 bases and J lost 0; bases outside the gene matches: 4. CDR3 length: 15 residues. The CDR3 is CASSLGTGLNTEAFF. As DNA, the CDR3 is TGTGCCAGTAGTTTAGGGACAGGGTTGAACACTGAAGCTTTCTTT. Full variable domain (rest looked up from reference TRBV19 and TRBJ1-1): DGGITQSPKYLFRKEGQNVTLSCEQNLNHDAMYWYRQDPGQGLRLIYYSQIVNDFQKGDIAEGYSVSREKKESFPLTVTSAQKNPTAFYLCASSLGTGLNTEAFFGQGTRLTVV.

The V call is TRBV7-2, the J call TRBJ2-2, with D unclear. The CDR3 spans 13 residues. Trimming took 5 bases from V and 5 from J, leaving 9 bases between them. Germline V CDR1 and CDR2: SGHTA, FQGNSA. DNA for the CDR3: TGTGCCAGCAGCCCTCGGCGGACCGGGGAGCTGTTTTTT. This codes for CASSPRRTGELFF.

The chain joins TRBV7-9 to TRBJ1-2; D is ambiguous. The CDR3 consists of 11 residues. From germline, CDR1 is SEHNR and CDR2 FQNEAQ (reference sequence). V was shortened by 5 bases and J by 6 bases, with 7 bases between the two germline ends. CDR3 coding DNA: TGTGCCAGCAGCCAACAGAATGGCTACACCTTC. Translation gives CASSQQNGYTF.

The J gene is TRBJ2-7, the V gene TRBV4-3, with TRBD2 identical over 9 bases. The ends lost 1 base at V and 2 bases at J; junction bases unmatched: 6. Germline V gene lookup returns CDR1 LGHNA and CDR2 YSLEER. This CDR3 comprises 16 residues. The CDR3 sequence is CASSQGGGGPPYEQYF. CDR3 sequence (DNA): TGCGCCAGCAGCCAAGGCGGGGGGGGTCCCCCCTACGAGCAGTACTTC.

The rearrangement joins TRBV12-5 to TRBJ2-6; no firm D call. The V gene lost 0 bases and the J gene lost 0 bases, with 6 bases spanning the gap. Looked up from germline, CDR1 is LGHNT and CDR2 is FRNRAP. The CDR3 runs 16 residues. This CDR3 is CASGLVAGSGANVLTF. Here the CDR3 DNA reads TGTGCTAGTGGTTTGGTAGCCGGCTCTGGGGCCAACGTCCTGACTTTC.

The chain couples TRBV7-8 to TRBJ2-7, with D possibly TRBD2 on 6 matching bases. Trimming took off 5 bases at V and 2 bases at J, with 16 bases between the two ends. The CDR3 is 15 amino acids. Germline lookup yields CDR1 SGHVS and CDR2 FQNEAQ. As DNA, the CDR3 is TGTGCCAGCAGCCACGTCGCCCCGGGGGCCTACGAGCAGTACTTC. Translated, it gives CASSHVAPGAYEQYF. Based on the CDR3 plus reference TRBV7-8 and TRBJ2-7, the full variable domain is GAGVSQSPRYKVAKRGQDVALRCDPISGHVSLFWYQQALGQGPEFLTYFQNEAQLDKSGLPSDRFFAERPEGSVSTLKIQRTQQEDSAVYLCASSHVAPGAYEQYFGPGTRLTVT.

This chain connects TRBV13 to TRBJ2-7; 9 positions match TRBD1. CDR1 is PRHDT and CDR2 is FYEKMQ in the germline V gene (reference sequence). CDR3 size: 14 residues. V shed 5 bases and J 6 bases; nucleotides not matched to a gene: 8. Written as DNA, the CDR3 is TGTGCCAGCAGCCGACGGGACAGGGTCTCCGAGCAGTACTTC. Translation: CASSRRDRVSEQYF.

This clone has just one count. The chain uses TRBV7-8 and TRBJ1-2; D unresolved. CDR3 length: 12 amino acids. Germline loops: CDR1 SGHVS, CDR2 FQNEAQ. V was cut by 5 bases and J by 7 bases, with 11 bases left in between. CDR3 DNA sequence: TGTGCCAGCAGCGTATCGACTTTTGGCTACACCTTC. Its translation: CASSVSTFGYTF.

This sequence joins TRBV27 and TRBJ2-3, with TRBD1 as a possible D gene (6 bases). Germline CDR1 and CDR2: MNHEY and SMNVEV (reference sequence). V lost 0 bases, J lost 4 bases, and 11 bases lay in between. The CDR3 covers 15 residues. The CDR3, as DNA: TGTGCCAGCAGTTTATCGGGGGCCCGCCCAGATACGCAGTATTTT. Encoded protein: CASSLSGARPDTQYF.

The V gene is TRBV27, the J gene TRBJ1-5, with 8 bases that match TRBD1. The CDR3 sequence is 13 residues long. Germline V gives CDR1 MNHEY, CDR2 SMNVEV (reference sequence). The V and J ends lost 10 bases and 7 bases, in that order; junction bases with no gene match: 9. CDR3 coding DNA: TGTGCCACGCGGCAGGGGGCTGAGCAGCCCCAGCATTTT. Protein sequence: CATRQGAEQPQHF.

A few counts support this clone. V is TRBV7-8 and J is TRBJ1-5; D remains ambiguous. V was trimmed by 2 bases and J by 1 base, leaving 6 bases between them. Germline loops: CDR1 SGHVS, CDR2 FQNEAQ. CDR3 length equals 14 residues. The CDR3 is CASSLPGSNQPQHF. CDR3 nucleotides: TGTGCCAGCAGCTTACCAGGAAGCAATCAGCCCCAGCATTTT.

The V gene is TRBV6-5, the J gene TRBJ2-3, with D tentatively TRBD1 (5 bases). This CDR3 spans 14 amino acids. V lost 10 bases to trimming and J lost 3 bases, with 17 bases between them. Germline-derived CDR1 and CDR2 are MNHEY and SVGAGI. The CDR3 here is CAISDIGRTDTQYF. CDR3 coding DNA: TGTGCCATCTCGGACATTGGTCGTACAGATACGCAGTATTTT.

The DNA of the CDR3 is TGCGCCAGCAGCCAAGATCCCTCCACAGGAAACATTCAGTACTTC. As protein: CASSQDPSTGNIQYF. V usage is TRBV4-1 and J usage is TRBJ2-4, with D maybe TRBD1 (5 bases). The CDR3 contains 15 residues. Germline V gene sequence: CDR1 MGHRA, CDR2 YSYEKL. Trimming pared 0 bases from V and 6 bases from J, leaving 12 bases between.

This clone was counted only a few times. The V and J genes are TRBV19 and TRBJ1-1; unclear D gene. Germline V gene sequence: CDR1 LNHDA, CDR2 SQIVND (reference sequence). The length of the CDR3 is 13 residues. V lost 3 bases, J lost 5 bases, and 10 bases lay in between. CDR3 loop: CASSMDRGTEAFF. CDR3 in DNA: TGTGCCAGTAGTATGGATCGGGGAACTGAAGCTTTCTTT.

This clone was picked up a small number of times. The chain is built from TRBV4-2 and TRBJ2-2; D possibly corresponds to TRBD1 (6 bases). This CDR3 has 14 amino acids. The V end was cut by 1 base, the J end by 3 bases, with 6 bases between. CDR1 is LGHNA and CDR2 is YNFKEQ in the germline V gene. The CDR3 bases are TGTGCCAGCAGCCAAGGGACAGACACCGGGGAGCTGTTTTTT. Its translation: CASSQGTDTGELFF.

This chain connects TRBV7-2 to TRBJ2-7, with 7 bases fitting TRBD2. This CDR3 contains 16 residues. V gave up 5 bases and J gave up 6 bases; unmatched junction bases: 16. Germline CDR1 reads SGHTA; CDR2 reads FQGNSA. The CDR3 DNA reads as TGTGCCAGCAGCCGTGAACGGAGGGGAGGGCTTCTCGAGCAGTACTTC. Protein sequence: CASSRERRGGLLEQYF.

In its sample, this clone was seen a few times. The chain recombines TRBV28 with TRBJ1-2; D gene uncertain. CDR3 length equals 14 residues. CDR1 is MDHEN and CDR2 is SYDVKM in the germline V gene. The ends were cut back, 3 bases at V and 8 bases at J, with 16 bases in the middle. The DNA of the CDR3 is TGTGCCAGCAGTTTTACTGGCAGCGTTAACGGCTACACCTTC. Translating gives CASSFTGSVNGYTF.

The V and J genes are TRBV6-5 and TRBJ2-7; 9 positions agree with TRBD2. This CDR3 comprises 16 residues. CDR1 is MNHEY and CDR2 is SVGAGI in the germline V gene. J gave up 6 bases and V 2 bases, and 11 bases lay outside the gene matches. The CDR3 DNA sequence: TGTGCCAGCAGTTACGGTGGCGGGAGGGTTGTGGCCGAGCAGTACTTC. As protein: CASSYGGGRVVAEQYF.

V gene TRBV19 combines with J gene TRBJ1-5; no reliable D call. V lost 3 bases, J lost 6 bases, and 18 bases lay in between. The CDR3 has 16 amino acids. From germline, CDR1 is LNHDA and CDR2 SQIVND (reference sequence). CDR3 coding DNA: TGTGCCAGTAGTATGTTGGCCCCGAAAGGAGGTCAGCCCCAGCATTTT. Translation gives CASSMLAPKGGQPQHF.

V gene TRBV5-4 combines with J gene TRBJ2-1; the match to TRBD1 covers 10 bases. The length of the CDR3 is 16 residues. Germline-derived CDR1 and CDR2 are SGHNT and YYREEE (reference sequence). The V gene end was trimmed by 0 bases and the J gene end by 3 bases; junction bases not matched to a gene: 3. The CDR3 here is CASSLEGTGVYNEQFF. In nucleotides, the CDR3 is TGTGCCAGCAGCTTGGAGGGGACAGGGGTCTACAATGAGCAGTTCTTC.

V gene TRBV14 combines with J gene TRBJ1-2; maybe TRBD1 (6 bases). Germline CDR1 and CDR2: SGHDN and FVKESK. CDR3 size: 13 residues. The V end was cut by 3 bases, the J end by 8 bases, with 13 bases between. The CDR3 protein is CASSQQGLDGYTF. DNA for the CDR3: TGTGCCAGCAGCCAGCAGGGGCTAGACGGCTACACCTTC. Complete variable domain (other parts from reference TRBV14 and TRBJ1-2): EAGVTQFPSHSVIEKGQTVTLRCDPISGHDNLYWYRRVMGKEIKFLLHFVKESKQDESGMPNNRFLAERTGGTYSTLKVQPAELEDSGVYFCASSQQGLDGYTFGSGTRLTVV.

CDR3 loop: CATHPRGGTTNEKLFF. The CDR3 DNA reads TGTGCCACTCATCCGAGGGGGGGCACAACTAATGAAAAACTGTTTTTT. V gene TRBV19 combines with J gene TRBJ1-4; TRBD1 is a possible D gene (6 bases). CDR1 and CDR2 from the germline V gene are LNHDA and SQIVND (reference sequence). Trimming stripped 10 bases from V and 0 bases from J, with 18 bases between. The CDR3 runs to 16 residues.